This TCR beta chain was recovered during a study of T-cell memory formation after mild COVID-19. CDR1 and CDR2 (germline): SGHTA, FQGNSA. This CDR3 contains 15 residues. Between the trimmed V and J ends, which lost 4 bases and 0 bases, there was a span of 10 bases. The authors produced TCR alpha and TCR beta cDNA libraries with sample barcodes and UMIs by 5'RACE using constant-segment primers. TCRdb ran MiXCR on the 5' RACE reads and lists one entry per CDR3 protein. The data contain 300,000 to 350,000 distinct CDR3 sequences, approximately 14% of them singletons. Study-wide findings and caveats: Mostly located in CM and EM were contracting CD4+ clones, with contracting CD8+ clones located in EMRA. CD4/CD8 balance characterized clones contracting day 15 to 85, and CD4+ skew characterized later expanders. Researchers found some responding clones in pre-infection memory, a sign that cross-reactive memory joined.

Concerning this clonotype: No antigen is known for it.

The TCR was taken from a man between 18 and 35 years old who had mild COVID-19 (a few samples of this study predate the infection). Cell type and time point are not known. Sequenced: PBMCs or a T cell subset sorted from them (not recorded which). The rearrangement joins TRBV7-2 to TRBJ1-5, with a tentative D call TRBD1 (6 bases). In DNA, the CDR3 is TGTGCCAGCAGCTCCCAGGGGTATAGCAATCAGCCCCAGCATTTT. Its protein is CASSSQGYSNQPQHF.